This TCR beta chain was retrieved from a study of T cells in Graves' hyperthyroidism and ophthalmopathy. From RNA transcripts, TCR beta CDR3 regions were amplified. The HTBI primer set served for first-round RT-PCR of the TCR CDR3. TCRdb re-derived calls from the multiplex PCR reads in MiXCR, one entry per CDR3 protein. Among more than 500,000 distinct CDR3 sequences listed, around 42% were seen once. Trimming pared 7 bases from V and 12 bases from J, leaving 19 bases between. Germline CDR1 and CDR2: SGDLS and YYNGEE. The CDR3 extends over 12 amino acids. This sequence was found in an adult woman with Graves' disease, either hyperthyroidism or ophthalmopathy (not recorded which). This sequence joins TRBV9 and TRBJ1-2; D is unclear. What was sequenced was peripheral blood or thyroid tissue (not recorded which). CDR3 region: CASSVPGSGNTF. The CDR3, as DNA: TGTGCCAGCTCAGTCCCGGGCTCAGGAAACACCTTC.